This is a list of T cell receptor beta chains from one sample in a study of breast tumors, draining lymph nodes, adjacent tissues. MiXCR was run by TCRdb on the multiplex PCR reads, yielding one entry per CDR3 protein. The table lists 150,000 to 250,000 distinct CDR3 sequences, approximately 30% of them singletons. Sequenced sample: axillary lymph node tissue. These receptors were taken from a female donor with breast cancer. Some clones in this sample may be carry-over from other donors' samples. CDR3s include the opening cysteine and the closing phenylalanine or tryptophan. The order of the fields is J gene, D gene, clone size, V gene, CDR3 protein, CDR3 DNA. The D gene is left open where the match is weak. Size is omitted from some rows. Given values are once, few, many or a class for expanded clones.

j_gene: TRBJ2-1; d_gene: TRBD1; abundance: many; v_gene: TRBV20-1; CDR3aa: CSAPRTGGLNEQFF; CDR3nt: TGCAGTGCGCCCCGGACAGGTGGTTTGAATGAGCAGTTCTTC
j_gene: TRBJ1-4; d_gene: TRBD1; abundance: NA; v_gene: TRBV19; CDR3aa: CASSERQGNEKLFF; CDR3nt: TGTGCCAGTAGTGAACGACAGGGGAATGAGAAACTGTTTTTT
j_gene: TRBJ1-6; d_gene: TRBD1; abundance: NA; v_gene: TRBV29-1; CDR3aa: CSVDLGTGRYSPLHF; CDR3nt: TGCAGCGTTGATTTAGGGACAGGGCGATATTCACCCCTCCACTTT
j_gene: TRBJ1-5; d_gene: NA; abundance: few; v_gene: TRBV6-5; CDR3aa: CASSQRRTRHSNQPQHF; CDR3nt: TGTGCCAGCAGTCAACGGCGGACACGACATAGCAATCAGCCCCAGCATTTT
j_gene: TRBJ2-5; d_gene: TRBD1; abundance: NA; v_gene: TRBV19; CDR3aa: CASSTRTGYQETQYF; CDR3nt: TGTGCCAGTAGTACTCGGACAGGGTACCAAGAGACCCAGTACTTC
j_gene: TRBJ1-4; d_gene: NA; abundance: many; v_gene: TRBV12-3/TRBV12-4; CDR3aa: CASSSDREGEKLFF; CDR3nt: TGTGCCAGCAGCTCGGACAGAGAGGGTGAAAAACTGTTTTTT
j_gene: TRBJ2-7; d_gene: NA; abundance: many; v_gene: TRBV28; CDR3aa: CASSVQVSYEQYF; CDR3nt: TGTGCCAGCAGCGTACAGGTATCCTACGAGCAGTACTTC
j_gene: TRBJ2-6; d_gene: NA; abundance: many; v_gene: TRBV29-1; CDR3aa: CSVEDNNSGANVLTF; CDR3nt: TGCAGCGTTGAAGACAACAATTCTGGGGCCAACGTCCTGACTTTC
j_gene: TRBJ1-5; d_gene: NA; abundance: many; v_gene: TRBV19; CDR3aa: CASSIVATGPQHF; CDR3nt: TGTGCCAGTAGTATAGTGGCCACCGGACCCCAGCATTTT
j_gene: TRBJ2-3; d_gene: NA; abundance: NA; v_gene: TRBV6-1; CDR3aa: CVSSGGSWGTDTQYF; CDR3nt: TGTGTCAGCAGTGGGGGCTCTTGGGGCACAGATACGCAGTATTTT
j_gene: TRBJ1-3; d_gene: NA; abundance: many; v_gene: TRBV29-1; CDR3aa: CSVLLDRSGNTIYF; CDR3nt: TGCAGCGTCCTACTCGACAGGTCTGGAAACACCATATATTTT
j_gene: TRBJ2-1; d_gene: NA; abundance: NA; v_gene: TRBV7-2; CDR3aa: CASSPREQGEQFF; CDR3nt: TGTGCCAGCAGCCCTCGGGAGCAGGGTGAGCAGTTCTTC
j_gene: TRBJ2-5; d_gene: TRBD1; abundance: NA; v_gene: TRBV20-1; CDR3aa: CGATETGTGETQYF; CDR3nt: TGCGGTGCTACAGAAACCGGGACAGGAGAGACCCAGTACTTC
j_gene: TRBJ1-2; d_gene: TRBD1; abundance: many; v_gene: TRBV20-1; CDR3aa: CSARVAGTAYGYTF; CDR3nt: TGCAGTGCTAGAGTGGCCGGGACAGCCTATGGCTACACCTTC
j_gene: TRBJ1-2; d_gene: TRBD1; abundance: few; v_gene: TRBV6-6; CDR3aa: CASSDRQGDYGYTF; CDR3nt: TGTGCCAGCAGTGACAGACAGGGGGACTATGGCTACACCTTC
j_gene: TRBJ2-5; d_gene: TRBD2; abundance: many; v_gene: TRBV9; CDR3aa: CASSPNRIGGAGASETQYF; CDR3nt: TGTGCCAGCAGCCCTAACAGGATCGGGGGAGCGGGAGCATCCGAGACCCAGTACTTC
j_gene: TRBJ1-2; d_gene: NA; abundance: many; v_gene: TRBV5-6; CDR3aa: CASSLEVVPEGYGYTF; CDR3nt: TGTGCCAGCAGCTTGGAGGTGGTCCCCGAGGGGTATGGCTACACCTTC
j_gene: TRBJ2-3; d_gene: TRBD2; abundance: NA; v_gene: TRBV6-1; CDR3aa: CASSTVAGGSTDTQYF; CDR3nt: TGTGCCAGCAGTACCGTAGCGGGAGGGAGCACAGATACGCAGTATTTT
j_gene: TRBJ2-1; d_gene: NA; abundance: NA; v_gene: TRBV6-6; CDR3aa: CASSHSMDVHEQFF; CDR3nt: TGTGCCAGCAGTCACTCGATGGATGTTCATGAGCAGTTCTTC
j_gene: TRBJ2-4; d_gene: TRBD2; abundance: many; v_gene: TRBV12-3/TRBV12-4; CDR3aa: CASSQTSGIPIQYF; CDR3nt: TGTGCCAGCAGTCAGACTAGCGGGATACCCATTCAGTACTTC
j_gene: TRBJ1-4; d_gene: NA; abundance: many; v_gene: TRBV6-6; CDR3aa: CASSPYGGGEKLFF; CDR3nt: TGTGCCAGCAGCCCTTATGGGGGAGGTGAAAAACTGTTTTTT
j_gene: TRBJ2-2; d_gene: NA; abundance: NA; v_gene: TRBV18; CDR3aa: CASSPQGTGELFF; CDR3nt: TGTGCCAGCTCACCACAGGGCACCGGGGAGCTGTTTTTT
j_gene: TRBJ2-1; d_gene: TRBD2; abundance: many; v_gene: TRBV10-3; CDR3aa: CAIGTSGDNEQFF; CDR3nt: TGTGCCATCGGGACTAGCGGGGACAATGAGCAGTTCTTC
j_gene: TRBJ2-7; d_gene: TRBD2; abundance: many; v_gene: TRBV6-5; CDR3aa: CASSEILAGIYEQYF; CDR3nt: TGTGCCAGCAGCGAAATACTAGCGGGCATTTACGAGCAGTACTTC
j_gene: TRBJ1-6; d_gene: NA; abundance: NA; v_gene: TRBV20-1; CDR3aa: CSAYPSGGTGNSPLHF; CDR3nt: TGCAGTGCTTACCCCAGCGGGGGGACTGGTAATTCACCCCTCCACTTT
j_gene: TRBJ1-5; d_gene: NA; abundance: NA; v_gene: TRBV10-2; CDR3aa: CASSGPKGGDQPQHF; CDR3nt: TGCGCCAGCAGTGGGCCAAAGGGAGGGGATCAGCCCCAGCATTTT
j_gene: TRBJ2-7; d_gene: NA; abundance: many; v_gene: TRBV5-5; CDR3aa: CASSLAQIGISSGEQYF; CDR3nt: TGTGCCAGCAGCCTGGCCCAAATCGGGATTTCGTCGGGGGAGCAGTACTTC
j_gene: TRBJ1-2; d_gene: NA; abundance: many; v_gene: TRBV6-5; CDR3aa: CASSLTEGKDGYTF; CDR3nt: TGTGCCAGCAGCCTTACGGAAGGGAAGGATGGCTACACCTTC
j_gene: TRBJ1-1; d_gene: NA; abundance: NA; v_gene: TRBV15; CDR3aa: CATSRASSTEAFF; CDR3nt: TGTGCCACCAGCAGAGCATCCAGCACTGAAGCTTTCTTT
j_gene: TRBJ1-3; d_gene: TRBD1; abundance: many; v_gene: TRBV19; CDR3aa: CASSVDRGISGNTIYF; CDR3nt: TGTGCCAGTAGTGTGGACAGGGGGATCTCTGGAAACACCATATATTTT
j_gene: TRBJ2-5; d_gene: NA; abundance: NA; v_gene: TRBV5-5; CDR3aa: CASSSPGHPQGTQYF; CDR3nt: TGCGCCAGCAGCTCTCCGGGCCACCCTCAAGGGACCCAGTACTTC
j_gene: TRBJ1-5; d_gene: NA; abundance: many; v_gene: TRBV7-2; CDR3aa: CASSLGQGSNQPQHF; CDR3nt: TGTGCCAGCAGCCTAGGTCAGGGCTCCAATCAGCCCCAGCATTTT
j_gene: TRBJ1-5; d_gene: NA; abundance: NA; v_gene: TRBV6-1; CDR3aa: CASSQARQHF; CDR3nt: TGTGCCAGCAGTCAAGCGCGACAGCATTTT
j_gene: TRBJ2-3; d_gene: NA; abundance: NA; v_gene: TRBV4-1; CDR3aa: CASSPEAAYTQYF; CDR3nt: TGCGCCAGCAGCCCCGAGGCGGCGTATACGCAGTATTTT
j_gene: TRBJ2-2; d_gene: TRBD1; abundance: many; v_gene: TRBV7-9; CDR3aa: CASSFDRGNTGELFF; CDR3nt: TGTGCCAGCAGCTTTGACAGGGGTAACACCGGGGAGCTGTTTTTT
j_gene: TRBJ2-3; d_gene: NA; abundance: NA; v_gene: TRBV20-1; CDR3aa: CSATGRPITDTQYF; CDR3nt: TGCAGTGCTACGGGGAGGCCGATTACAGATACGCAGTATTTT
j_gene: TRBJ2-1; d_gene: NA; abundance: many; v_gene: TRBV7-9; CDR3aa: CASSLGGINEQFF; CDR3nt: TGTGCCAGCAGCCTAGGGGGAATCAATGAGCAGTTCTTC
j_gene: TRBJ1-1; d_gene: NA; abundance: NA; v_gene: TRBV25-1; CDR3aa: CASSTHYGQNTEAFF; CDR3nt: TGTGCCAGCTCTACTCATTACGGCCAGAACACTGAAGCTTTCTTT
j_gene: TRBJ2-1; d_gene: NA; abundance: many; v_gene: TRBV10-3; CDR3aa: CAISESGSSYNEQFF; CDR3nt: TGTGCCATCAGTGAGTCTGGGAGCTCCTACAATGAGCAGTTCTTC
j_gene: TRBJ2-7; d_gene: NA; abundance: many; v_gene: TRBV27; CDR3aa: CASSLSTNGEQYF; CDR3nt: TGTGCCAGCAGTTTATCTACAAATGGCGAGCAGTACTTC
j_gene: TRBJ2-3; d_gene: NA; abundance: many; v_gene: TRBV20-1; CDR3aa: CSALSVTSTDTQYF; CDR3nt: TGCAGTGCTCTTAGCGTGACTAGCACAGATACGCAGTATTTT
j_gene: TRBJ1-2; d_gene: NA; abundance: NA; v_gene: TRBV14; CDR3aa: CANSQDPGQTNYGYTF; CDR3nt: TGTGCCAACAGCCAAGATCCGGGCCAGACTAACTATGGCTACACCTTC
j_gene: TRBJ2-6; d_gene: TRBD2; abundance: NA; v_gene: TRBV25-1; CDR3aa: CATLGTSVHAPGSGANVLTF; CDR3nt: TGTGCCACCCTGGGGACTAGCGTCCATGCCCCGGGGTCTGGGGCCAACGTCCTGACTTTC
j_gene: TRBJ1-4; d_gene: NA; abundance: many; v_gene: TRBV29-1; CDR3aa: CSVSLLANEKLFF; CDR3nt: TGCAGCGTATCTCTATTGGCTAATGAAAAACTGTTTTTT
j_gene: TRBJ2-7; d_gene: TRBD2; abundance: many; v_gene: TRBV19; CDR3aa: CARKQATAASGIIYEQYF; CDR3nt: TGTGCCAGAAAACAGGCCACGGCCGCTAGCGGGATAATCTACGAGCAGTACTTC
j_gene: TRBJ2-1; d_gene: NA; abundance: few; v_gene: TRBV18; CDR3aa: CASSPGGLYNEQFF; CDR3nt: TGTGCCAGCTCACCTGGGGGTCTATACAATGAGCAGTTCTTC
j_gene: TRBJ2-7; d_gene: TRBD2; abundance: NA; v_gene: TRBV29-1; CDR3aa: CSVLSGTSGRMYEQYF; CDR3nt: TGCAGCGTTCTCTCCGGGACTAGCGGGAGGATGTACGAGCAGTACTTC
j_gene: TRBJ1-5; d_gene: TRBD1; abundance: many; v_gene: TRBV29-1; CDR3aa: CSVGQGFGNQPQHF; CDR3nt: TGCAGCGTAGGACAGGGGTTCGGCAATCAGCCCCAGCATTTT
j_gene: TRBJ2-5; d_gene: NA; abundance: NA; v_gene: TRBV7-9; CDR3aa: CASSLDGHRPGGETQYF; CDR3nt: TGTGCCAGCAGCTTAGACGGACATAGACCAGGCGGGGAGACCCAGTACTTC
j_gene: TRBJ2-7; d_gene: NA; abundance: many; v_gene: TRBV19; CDR3aa: CASSSGGGLSYEQYF; CDR3nt: TGTGCCAGTAGTAGCGGAGGAGGGCTTTCCTACGAGCAGTACTTC
j_gene: TRBJ1-6; d_gene: NA; abundance: many; v_gene: TRBV5-6; CDR3aa: CASSSDRGLYNSPLHF; CDR3nt: TGTGCCAGCAGCTCGGATCGGGGGCTCTATAATTCACCCCTCCACTTT
j_gene: TRBJ1-5; d_gene: TRBD1; abundance: NA; v_gene: TRBV19; CDR3aa: CASSIAGTGGIPQHF; CDR3nt: TGTGCCAGTAGTATCGCCGGGACAGGGGGCATCCCCCAGCATTTT
j_gene: TRBJ2-7; d_gene: TRBD1; abundance: many; v_gene: TRBV4-1; CDR3aa: CASSRSDGTGPYEQYF; CDR3nt: TGCGCCAGCAGCCGCTCCGACGGGACAGGACCTTACGAGCAGTACTTC
j_gene: TRBJ2-3; d_gene: TRBD1; abundance: NA; v_gene: TRBV9; CDR3aa: CASSVSDRPTDTQYF; CDR3nt: TGTGCCAGCAGCGTATCGGACAGGCCCACAGATACGCAGTATTTT
j_gene: TRBJ2-6; d_gene: TRBD2; abundance: NA; v_gene: TRBV19; CDR3aa: CASSIEGTSGANVLTF; CDR3nt: TGTGCCAGTAGTATAGAAGGGACTAGCGGGGCCAACGTCCTGACTTTC
j_gene: TRBJ1-2; d_gene: NA; abundance: few; v_gene: TRBV6-5; CDR3aa: CASSYSWDRYGYTF; CDR3nt: TGTGCCAGCAGTTACTCGTGGGACCGCTATGGCTACACCTTC
j_gene: TRBJ1-5; d_gene: NA; abundance: many; v_gene: TRBV29-1; CDR3aa: CSVAEGSGQPQHF; CDR3nt: TGCAGCGTCGCGGAGGGGTCTGGTCAGCCCCAGCATTTT
j_gene: TRBJ1-4; d_gene: NA; abundance: NA; v_gene: TRBV5-1; CDR3aa: CASSFSGSSHNEKLFF; CDR3nt: TGCGCCAGCAGCTTTAGCGGGAGTAGCCACAATGAAAAACTGTTTTTT
j_gene: TRBJ2-3; d_gene: TRBD2; abundance: many; v_gene: TRBV2; CDR3aa: CASSGTSGGADTQYF; CDR3nt: TGTGCCAGCAGTGGGACTAGCGGGGGGGCAGATACGCAGTATTTT